These 17 T cell receptor beta chains share one sample of origin, sequenced in a study of OX40 agonist ivuxolimab in advanced cancers. Here immunoSEQ multiplex PCR was the method, and the copy in TCRdb shows in-frame clones only, minus some. This sample has 35,000 to 40,000 clones, with around 89% found just once. The sample here was CD4+ or CD8+ T cells sorted from blood, taken in a trial of the OX40 agonist ivuxolimab. Receptors were obtained from an adult with an advanced solid tumor such as melanoma, head and neck, liver or kidney cancer.

The V gene is TRBV2, the J gene TRBJ2-7, with D perhaps matching TRBD1 (6 bases). Germline lookup yields CDR1 SNHLY and CDR2 FYNNEI. With 7 bases removed from V and 2 bases from J, the gap between germline ends came to 18 bases. The CDR3 contains 15 residues. The CDR3 loop reads CASTSPGTTTYEQYF. DNA of the CDR3: TGTGCCAGCACCTCCCCCGGGACAACTACCTACGAGCAGTACTTC.

The chain links TRBV4-1 to TRBJ2-1, with D possibly being TRBD1 (6 bases). V dropped 7 bases and J dropped 5 bases, with 21 bases sitting between them. This CDR3 contains 16 residues. Per the germline V gene, CDR1 is MGHRA and CDR2 is YSYEKL. In nucleotides, the CDR3 is TGCGCCAGCACCAACGCTCCGGGACATCGCGACAATGAGCAGTTCTTC. It is translated as CASTNAPGHRDNEQFF.

The chain combines TRBV6-6 with TRBJ2-1; 7 bases match TRBD2. The CDR3 runs 15 residues. Germline CDR1 is MNHNY and CDR2 is SVGAGI (reference sequence). V shed 5 bases, J shed 5 bases, and the junction held 9 bases outside the gene matches. The CDR3 reads CASSPLPGGDNEQFF. CDR3 coding DNA: TGTGCCAGCAGTCCCCTACCGGGAGGAGACAATGAGCAGTTCTTC.

V and J are TRBV7-9 and TRBJ1-5; TRBD1 matches at 7 bases. Trimming removed 4 bases from V and 3 bases from J; junction bases left unmatched: 12. Germline CDR1 reads SEHNR; CDR2 reads FQNEAQ (reference sequence). The CDR3 is 17 amino acids. The CDR3 here is CASSSAFDRAPNQPQHF. CDR3 coding DNA: TGTGCCAGCAGCTCAGCCTTCGACAGGGCGCCCAATCAGCCCCAGCATTTT.

The chain is built from TRBV28 and TRBJ1-2; maybe TRBD1 (6 bases). The CDR3 consists of 15 residues. Germline V lookup: CDR1 MDHEN, CDR2 SYDVKM. V was trimmed by 5 bases and J by 1 base, leaving 14 bases between them. The CDR3 region is CASSLTGLGNYGYTF. CDR3 DNA sequence: TGTGCCAGCAGTCTAACAGGGTTGGGTAACTATGGCTACACCTTC.

Only one count was recorded for this clone. V usage is TRBV27 and J usage is TRBJ2-7; TRBD2 aligns across 13 bases. In germline, CDR1 is MNHEY, CDR2 SMNVEV (reference sequence). V was pared by 8 bases and J by 1 base, with 2 bases of the junction left unmatched. The CDR3 runs to 14 residues. DNA for the CDR3: TGTGCCAGCCAACTAGCGGGAGGGTCCTACGAGCAGTACTTC. Translating it yields CASQLAGGSYEQYF.

The chain couples TRBV27 to TRBJ2-1, with 11 bases aligning to TRBD2. The V gene end was trimmed by 5 bases and the J gene end by 0 bases; junction bases not matched to a gene: 6. Germline CDR1 MNHEY, CDR2 SMNVEV (reference sequence). The CDR3 sequence is 17 residues long. The CDR3 nucleotides are TGTGCCAGCAGTCAAACTAGCGGGAGAGGCTCCTACAATGAGCAGTTCTTC. It is translated as CASSQTSGRGSYNEQFF.

The V gene is TRBV6-6, the J gene TRBJ1-1; D is perhaps TRBD1 (5 bases). The germline V gene encodes CDR1 MNHNY and CDR2 SVGAGI (reference sequence). The CDR3 extends over 13 amino acids. Trimming took 6 bases from V and 1 from J, leaving 9 bases between them. The CDR3 spells CASRGTENTEAFF. CDR3 coding DNA: TGTGCCAGCAGGGGGACGGAGAACACTGAAGCTTTCTTT.

The chain is built from TRBV5-8 and TRBJ2-7; 7 bases align to TRBD1. CDR1 is SGHTS, CDR2 YDEGEE, per germline. The CDR3 is made up of 14 amino acids. Unmatched junction bases numbered 3, after V lost 0 bases and J lost 3 bases. CDR3 sequence reads: CASSLETGIYEQYF. CDR3 nucleotide sequence: TGTGCCAGCAGCTTGGAGACAGGGATCTACGAGCAGTACTTC.

This clone was recorded once. This chain uses TRBV19 with TRBJ2-1; no clear D gene. V lost 8 bases and J lost 4, with 27 bases in between. Germline V gene sequence: CDR1 LNHDA, CDR2 SQIVND (reference sequence). The CDR3 has 18 amino acids. CDR3 bases: TGTGCCAGTTCTGGTATTTTGGCGGTCCCGATCCCATACAATGAGCAGTTCTTC. This sequence encodes CASSGILAVPIPYNEQFF.

The CDR3, as DNA: TGTGCCAGCAGGTACGGCGAGAGCTCCTACAATGAGCAGTTCTTC. Amino acid sequence: CASRYGESSYNEQFF. This chain uses TRBV6-5 with TRBJ2-1; D not resolved. There are 15 residues in the CDR3. Germline CDR1 and CDR2: MNHEY and SVGAGI. V was clipped by 6 bases and J by 0 bases, with 12 bases between them.

This chain uses TRBV5-8 with TRBJ2-2; D uncertain. Per germline, CDR1 SGHTS and CDR2 YDEGEE. The CDR3 consists of 14 residues. Trimming pared 7 bases from V and 1 base from J, leaving 11 bases between. CDR3 region: CASDPVGNTGELFF. The CDR3 DNA reads as TGTGCCAGCGACCCGGTAGGGAACACCGGGGAGCTGTTTTTT.

J is TRBJ2-1 and V is TRBV19; 12 bases map to TRBD2. Germline trimming cut 6 bases from V and 8 bases from J; bases unmatched to any gene: 8. The CDR3 has 15 residues. Looked up from germline, CDR1 is LNHDA and CDR2 is SQIVND (reference sequence). CDR3 amino acids: CASSTGGLAGYEQFF. In DNA, the CDR3 is TGTGCCAGTAGCACTGGCGGACTAGCGGGATATGAGCAGTTCTTC.

The chain links TRBV7-9 to TRBJ2-1; 8 nucleotides agree with TRBD2. The CDR3 sequence is 17 residues long. The trim removed 4 bases at V and 5 bases at J, leaving 13 bases unmatched. From germline, CDR1 is SEHNR and CDR2 FQNEAQ (reference sequence). The chain's CDR3 is CASSSSVAGTSNNEQFF. The CDR3 DNA is TGTGCCAGCAGCTCCTCAGTCGCCGGGACTAGTAACAATGAGCAGTTCTTC.

In DNA form, the CDR3 reads TGCAGGGGGGCAGCTAACACTGAAGCTTTCTTT. It codes for CRGAANTEAFF. The V gene is TRBV20-1, the J gene TRBJ1-1, with D possibly being TRBD1 (6 bases). This CDR3 has 11 amino acids. Germline CDR1 reads DFQATT; CDR2 reads SNEGSKA (reference sequence).

The V gene is TRBV9, the J gene TRBJ2-7, with D possibly matching TRBD2 (5 bases). The CDR3 totals 14 residues. Germline assignment: CDR1 SGDLS and CDR2 YYNGEE. Trimming stripped 1 base from V and 0 bases from J, with 8 bases between. CDR3 region: CASSVSSGSYEQYF. CDR3 in DNA: TGTGCCAGCAGCGTATCCAGCGGCTCCTACGAGCAGTACTTC.

The V and J genes are TRBV29-1 and TRBJ2-2, with 9 bases identical to TRBD1. Germline values: CDR1 SQVTM, CDR2 ANQGSEA. The CDR3 length is 12 residues. With 6 bases clipped from V and 4 bases from J, the junction kept 0 bases outside the gene matches. This chain's CDR3 is CSVGQGTGELFF. For the CDR3, the DNA is TGCAGCGTGGGACAGGGCACCGGGGAGCTGTTTTTT.